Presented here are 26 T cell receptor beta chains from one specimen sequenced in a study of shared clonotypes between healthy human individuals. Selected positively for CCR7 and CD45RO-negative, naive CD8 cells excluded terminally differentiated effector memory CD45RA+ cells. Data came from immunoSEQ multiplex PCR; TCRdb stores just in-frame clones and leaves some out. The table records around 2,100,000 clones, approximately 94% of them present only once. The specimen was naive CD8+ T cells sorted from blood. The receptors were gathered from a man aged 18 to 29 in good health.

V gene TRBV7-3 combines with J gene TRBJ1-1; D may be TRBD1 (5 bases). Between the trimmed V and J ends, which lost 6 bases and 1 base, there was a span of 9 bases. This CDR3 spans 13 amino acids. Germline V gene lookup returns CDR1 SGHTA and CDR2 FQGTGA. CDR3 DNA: TGTGCCAGCAGATCGGACAAGAACACTGAAGCTTTCTTT. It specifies CASRSDKNTEAFF.

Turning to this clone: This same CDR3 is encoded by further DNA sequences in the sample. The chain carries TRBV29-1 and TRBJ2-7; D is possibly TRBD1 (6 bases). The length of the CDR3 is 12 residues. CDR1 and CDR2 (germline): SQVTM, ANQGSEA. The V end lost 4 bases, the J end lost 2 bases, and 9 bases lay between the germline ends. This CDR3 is CSVVQGPYEQYF. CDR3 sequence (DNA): TGCAGCGTTGTACAGGGACCCTACGAGCAGTACTTC.

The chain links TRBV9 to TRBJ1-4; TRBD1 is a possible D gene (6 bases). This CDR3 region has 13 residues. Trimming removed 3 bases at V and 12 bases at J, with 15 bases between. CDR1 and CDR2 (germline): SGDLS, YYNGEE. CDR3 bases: TGTGCCAGCAGCGCGTACGGGGGCGGGGAACTGTTTTTT. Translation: CASSAYGGGELFF. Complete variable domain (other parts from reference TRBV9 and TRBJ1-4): DSGVTQTPKHLITATGQRVTLRCSPRSGDLSVYWYQQSLDQGLQFLIQYYNGEERAKGNILERFSAQQFPDLHSELNLSSLELGDSALYFCASSAYGGGELFFGSGTQLSVL.

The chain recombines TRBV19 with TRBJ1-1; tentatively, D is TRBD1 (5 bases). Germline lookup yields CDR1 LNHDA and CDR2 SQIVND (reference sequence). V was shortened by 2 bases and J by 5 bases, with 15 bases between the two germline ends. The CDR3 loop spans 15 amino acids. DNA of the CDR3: TGTGCCAGTAGTATATCCGACGGAGAGGGGACTGAAGCTTTCTTT. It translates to CASSISDGEGTEAFF.

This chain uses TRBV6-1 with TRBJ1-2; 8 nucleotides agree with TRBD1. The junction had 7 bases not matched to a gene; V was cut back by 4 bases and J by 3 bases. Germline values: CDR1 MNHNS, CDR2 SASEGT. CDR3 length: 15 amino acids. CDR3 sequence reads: CASSGPTGGDYGYTF. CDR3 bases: TGTGCCAGCAGTGGCCCAACAGGGGGAGACTATGGCTACACCTTC.

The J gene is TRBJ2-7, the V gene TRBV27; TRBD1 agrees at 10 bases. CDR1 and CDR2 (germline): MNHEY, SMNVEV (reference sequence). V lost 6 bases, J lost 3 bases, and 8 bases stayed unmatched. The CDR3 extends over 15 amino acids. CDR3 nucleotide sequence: TGTGCCAGCAGGCCGACAGGGGGCAATAGCTACGAGCAGTACTTC. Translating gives CASRPTGGNSYEQYF.

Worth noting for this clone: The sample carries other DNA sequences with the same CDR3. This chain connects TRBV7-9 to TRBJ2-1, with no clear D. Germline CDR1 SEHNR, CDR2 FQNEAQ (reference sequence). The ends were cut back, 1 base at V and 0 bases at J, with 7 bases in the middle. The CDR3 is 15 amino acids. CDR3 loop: CASSLVGNSYNEQFF. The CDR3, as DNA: TGTGCCAGCAGCTTAGTGGGCAACTCCTACAATGAGCAGTTCTTC.

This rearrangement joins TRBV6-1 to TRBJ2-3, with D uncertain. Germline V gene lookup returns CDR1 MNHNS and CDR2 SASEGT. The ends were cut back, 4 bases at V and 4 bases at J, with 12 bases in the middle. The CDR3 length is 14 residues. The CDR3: CASSGGGAPDTQYF. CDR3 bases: TGTGCCAGCAGTGGCGGTGGAGCGCCAGATACGCAGTATTTT.

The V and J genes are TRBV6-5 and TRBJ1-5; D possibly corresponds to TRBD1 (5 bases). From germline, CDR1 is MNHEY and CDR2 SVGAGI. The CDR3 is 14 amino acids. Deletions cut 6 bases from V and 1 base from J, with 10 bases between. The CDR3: CASRRGYSNQPQHF. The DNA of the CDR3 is TGTGCCAGCAGGAGGGGCTACAGCAATCAGCCCCAGCATTTT.

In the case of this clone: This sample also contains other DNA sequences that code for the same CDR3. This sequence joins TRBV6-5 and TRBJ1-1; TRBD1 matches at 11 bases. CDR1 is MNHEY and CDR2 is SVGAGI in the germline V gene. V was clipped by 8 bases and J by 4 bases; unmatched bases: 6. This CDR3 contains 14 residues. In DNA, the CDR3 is TGTGCCAGCTCCCCCGGGACAGGGGGCACTGAAGCTTTCTTT. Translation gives CASSPGTGGTEAFF.

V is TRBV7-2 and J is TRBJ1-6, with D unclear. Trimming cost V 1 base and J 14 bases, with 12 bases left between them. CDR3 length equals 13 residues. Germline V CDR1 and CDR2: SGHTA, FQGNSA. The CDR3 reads CASSLDGLPTLHF. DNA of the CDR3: TGTGCCAGCAGCTTAGACGGGCTCCCAACCCTCCACTTT. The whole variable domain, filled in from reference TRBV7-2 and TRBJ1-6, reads GAGVSQSPSNKVTEKGKDVELRCDPISGHTALYWYRQSLGQGLEFLIYFQGNSAPDKSGLPSDRFSAERTGGSVSTLTIQRTQQEDSAVYLCASSLDGLPTLHFGNGTRLTVT.

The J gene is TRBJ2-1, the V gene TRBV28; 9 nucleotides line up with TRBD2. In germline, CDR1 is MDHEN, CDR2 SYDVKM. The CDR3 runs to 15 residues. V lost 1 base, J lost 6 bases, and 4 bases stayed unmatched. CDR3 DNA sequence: TGTGCCAGCAGTTTATTTGCGGGGGGGCTCAATGAGCAGTTCTTC. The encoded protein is CASSLFAGGLNEQFF.

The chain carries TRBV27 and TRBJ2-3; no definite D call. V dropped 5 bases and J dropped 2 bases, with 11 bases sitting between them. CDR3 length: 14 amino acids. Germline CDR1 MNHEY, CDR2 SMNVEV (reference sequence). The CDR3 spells CASSGFWDTDTQYF. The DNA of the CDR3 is TGTGCCAGCAGTGGTTTTTGGGACACAGATACGCAGTATTTT.

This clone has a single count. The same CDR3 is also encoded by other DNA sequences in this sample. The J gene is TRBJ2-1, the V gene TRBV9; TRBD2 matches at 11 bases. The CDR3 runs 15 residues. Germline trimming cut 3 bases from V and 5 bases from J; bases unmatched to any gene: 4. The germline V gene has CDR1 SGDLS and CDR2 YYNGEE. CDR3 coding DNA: TGTGCCAGCAGCGCCGGGACTAGCGGCAACAATGAGCAGTTCTTC. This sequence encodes CASSAGTSGNNEQFF.

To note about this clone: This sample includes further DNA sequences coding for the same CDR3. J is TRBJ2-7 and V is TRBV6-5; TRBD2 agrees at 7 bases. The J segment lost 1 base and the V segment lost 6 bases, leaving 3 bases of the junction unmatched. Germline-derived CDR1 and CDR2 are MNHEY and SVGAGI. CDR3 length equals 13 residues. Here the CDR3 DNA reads TGTGCCAGCAGCCGAGCGGGGTCCTACGAGCAGTACTTC. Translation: CASSRAGSYEQYF.

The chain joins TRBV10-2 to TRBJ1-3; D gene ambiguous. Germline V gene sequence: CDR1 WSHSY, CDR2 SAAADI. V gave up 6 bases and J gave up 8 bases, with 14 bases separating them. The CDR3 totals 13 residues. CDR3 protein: CASSLGPADTIYF. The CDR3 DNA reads TGCGCCAGCAGCCTGGGCCCGGCGGACACCATATATTTT.

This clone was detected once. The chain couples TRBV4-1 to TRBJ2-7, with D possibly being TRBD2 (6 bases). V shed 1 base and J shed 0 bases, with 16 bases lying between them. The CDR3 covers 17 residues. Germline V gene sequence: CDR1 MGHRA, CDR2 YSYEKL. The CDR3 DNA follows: TGCGCCAGCAGCCAAGGATTCGGGACTCTAAGCTCCTACGAGCAGTACTTC. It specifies CASSQGFGTLSSYEQYF.

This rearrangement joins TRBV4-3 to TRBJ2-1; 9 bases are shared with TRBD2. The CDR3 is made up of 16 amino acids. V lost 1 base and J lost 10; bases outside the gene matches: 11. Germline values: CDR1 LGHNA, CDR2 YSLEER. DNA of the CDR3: TGCGCCAGCAGCCAAGGAAGTAGCGGGAGTGCTGGAGAGCAGTTCTTC. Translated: CASSQGSSGSAGEQFF.

This chain's CDR3 is CASSLSLREQYF. The CDR3 region has the DNA TGTGCCAGCAGCCTAAGTTTGAGAGAGCAGTACTTC. The V and J genes are TRBV7-2 and TRBJ2-7; no clear D. Germline V gene lookup returns CDR1 SGHTA and CDR2 FQGNSA. CDR3 size: 12 residues. V was pared by 5 bases and J by 7 bases, with 12 bases between. Full variable domain (missing parts from reference TRBV7-2 and TRBJ2-7): GAGVSQSPSNKVTEKGKDVELRCDPISGHTALYWYRQSLGQGLEFLIYFQGNSAPDKSGLPSDRFSAERTGGSVSTLTIQRTQQEDSAVYLCASSLSLREQYFGPGTRLTVT.

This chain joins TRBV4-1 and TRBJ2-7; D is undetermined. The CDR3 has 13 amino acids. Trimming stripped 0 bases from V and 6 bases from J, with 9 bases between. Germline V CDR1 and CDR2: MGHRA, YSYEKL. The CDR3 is CASSQETYSEQYF. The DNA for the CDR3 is TGCGCCAGCAGCCAAGAGACCTATTCCGAGCAGTACTTC.

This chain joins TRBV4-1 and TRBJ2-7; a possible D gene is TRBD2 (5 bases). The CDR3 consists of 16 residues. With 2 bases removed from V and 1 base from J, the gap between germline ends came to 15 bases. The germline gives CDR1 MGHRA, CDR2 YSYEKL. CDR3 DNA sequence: TGCGCCAGCAGCCAACAACTCTACCCGGGGTCCTACGAGCAGTACTTC. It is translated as CASSQQLYPGSYEQYF.

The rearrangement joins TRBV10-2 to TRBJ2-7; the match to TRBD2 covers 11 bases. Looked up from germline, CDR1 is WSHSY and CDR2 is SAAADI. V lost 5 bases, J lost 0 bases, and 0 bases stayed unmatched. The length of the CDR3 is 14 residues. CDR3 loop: CASSTSGGSYEQYF. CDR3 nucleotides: TGCGCCAGCAGTACTAGCGGGGGCTCCTACGAGCAGTACTTC.

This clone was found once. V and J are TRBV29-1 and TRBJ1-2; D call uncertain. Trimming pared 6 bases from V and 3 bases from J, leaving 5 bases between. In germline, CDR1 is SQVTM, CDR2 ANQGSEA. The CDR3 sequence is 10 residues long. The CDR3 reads CSVTDYGYTF. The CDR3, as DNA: TGCAGCGTGACGGACTATGGCTACACCTTC. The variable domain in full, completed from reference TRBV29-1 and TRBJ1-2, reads SAVISQKPSRDICQRGTSLTIQCQVDSQVTMMFWYRQQPGQSLTLIATANQGSEATYESGFVIDKFPISRPNLTFSTLTVSNMSPEDSSIYLCSVTDYGYTFGSGTRLTVV.

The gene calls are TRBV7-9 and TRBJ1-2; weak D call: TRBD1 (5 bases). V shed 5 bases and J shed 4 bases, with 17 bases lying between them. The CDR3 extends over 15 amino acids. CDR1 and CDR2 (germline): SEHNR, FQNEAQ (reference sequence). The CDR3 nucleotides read TGTGCCAGCAGCATCCAGGGAGCCCTCAGCTATGGCTACACCTTC. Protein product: CASSIQGALSYGYTF.

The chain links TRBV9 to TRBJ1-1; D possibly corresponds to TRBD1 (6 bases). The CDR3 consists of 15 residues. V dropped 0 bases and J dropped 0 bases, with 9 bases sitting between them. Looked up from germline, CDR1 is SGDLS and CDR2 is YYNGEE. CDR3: CASSVGQGMNTEAFF. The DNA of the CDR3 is TGTGCCAGCAGCGTAGGGCAGGGGATGAACACTGAAGCTTTCTTT.

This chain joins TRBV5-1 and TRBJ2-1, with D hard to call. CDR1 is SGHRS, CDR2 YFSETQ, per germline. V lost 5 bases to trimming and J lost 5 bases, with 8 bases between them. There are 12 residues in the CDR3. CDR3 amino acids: CASRNTDNEQFF. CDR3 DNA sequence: TGCGCCAGCAGAAATACAGACAATGAGCAGTTCTTC.